A selection of T cell receptor beta chains follows, all from one sample in a study of OX40 agonist ivuxolimab in advanced cancers. The assay was immunoSEQ multiplex PCR, and TCRdb's table has in-frame clones only and misses some. The sample comprises fewer than 35,000 clones, around 83% of which are singletons, and approximately 24% rests with the top ten. Source: CD4+ or CD8+ T cells sorted from blood, taken in a trial of the OX40 agonist ivuxolimab. Every receptor here comes from an adult with an advanced solid tumor such as melanoma, head and neck, liver or kidney cancer. Each CDR3 is given with its conserved first and last residue. The D gene is left open where the match is weak. Size is omitted from some rows. Given values are once, few, many or a class for expanded clones.

14	TRBV29-1	.	TRBD1	TRBJ2-3	TGCAGCGCAGAGAAGGGGGCCGGCACAGATACGCAGTATTTT	CSAEKGAGTDTQYF
15	TRBV19	.	TRBD1	TRBJ2-7	TGTGCCAGTAGTATAGCCCCGGGACAGGCCTACGAGCAGTACTTC	CASSIAPGQAYEQYF
13	TRBV6-6	medium-sized	.	TRBJ1-5	TGTGCCACTAATGCGCAGGGCAATCAGCCCCAGCATTTT	CATNAQGNQPQHF
14	TRBV6-5	.	.	TRBJ1-3	TGTGCCAGCAGTTACGGACAGACTGGAAACACCATATATTTT	CASSYGQTGNTIYF
15	TRBV10-1	.	.	TRBJ2-1	TGCGCCTTTCGTAAGGGGGGACGTACTTACAATGAGCAGTTCTTC	CAFRKGGRTYNEQFF
13	TRBV11-2	.	.	TRBJ2-2	TGTGCCAGCAGCAGTACGGGCACCGGGGAGCTGTTTTTT	CASSSTGTGELFF
15	TRBV6-5	.	.	TRBJ2-1	TGTGCCAGCAGTTCCCCGGGGGGCCCCTACAATGAGCAGTTCTTC	CASSSPGGPYNEQFF
14	TRBV19	.	.	TRBJ1-5	TGTGCCAGTAAAGAAGGAGATAGCAATCAGCCCCAGCATTTT	CASKEGDSNQPQHF
15	TRBV6-6	once	.	TRBJ2-2	TGTGCCAGCAGAAGGACGGGGGGCAACACCGGGGAGCTGTTTTTT	CASRRTGGNTGELFF
14	TRBV5-8	few	.	TRBJ1-6	TGTGCCAGCAGCTTGGGAGAGTTGCGTTCACCCCTCCACTTT	CASSLGELRSPLHF
17	TRBV27	few	TRBD2	TRBJ2-1	TGTGCCAGCAGTTCATTTTTAGCGGGAAGCTCCTACAATGAGCAGTTCTTC	CASSSFLAGSSYNEQFF
15	TRBV5-1	.	.	TRBJ1-4	TGCGCCAGCAGCTTGGGCGGGGTCGCTAATGAAAAACTGTTTTTT	CASSLGGVANEKLFF
15	TRBV23-1	.	.	TRBJ1-3	TGCGCCAGCAGTCAAAGCAGAGGGGTGGGAAACACCATATATTTT	CASSQSRGVGNTIYF
13	TRBV2	.	TRBD2	TRBJ2-1	TGTGCCAGCAGTACTAGCGGCTACAATGAGCAGTTCTTC	CASSTSGYNEQFF
13	TRBV7-9	.	TRBD1	TRBJ2-7	TGTGCCAGCAGCTTGGACAGGTCCTACGAGCAGTACTTC	CASSLDRSYEQYF
14	TRBV15	.	.	TRBJ1-6	TGTGCCACCAGCAGAGCAGGGTTTAATTCACCCCTCCACTTT	CATSRAGFNSPLHF